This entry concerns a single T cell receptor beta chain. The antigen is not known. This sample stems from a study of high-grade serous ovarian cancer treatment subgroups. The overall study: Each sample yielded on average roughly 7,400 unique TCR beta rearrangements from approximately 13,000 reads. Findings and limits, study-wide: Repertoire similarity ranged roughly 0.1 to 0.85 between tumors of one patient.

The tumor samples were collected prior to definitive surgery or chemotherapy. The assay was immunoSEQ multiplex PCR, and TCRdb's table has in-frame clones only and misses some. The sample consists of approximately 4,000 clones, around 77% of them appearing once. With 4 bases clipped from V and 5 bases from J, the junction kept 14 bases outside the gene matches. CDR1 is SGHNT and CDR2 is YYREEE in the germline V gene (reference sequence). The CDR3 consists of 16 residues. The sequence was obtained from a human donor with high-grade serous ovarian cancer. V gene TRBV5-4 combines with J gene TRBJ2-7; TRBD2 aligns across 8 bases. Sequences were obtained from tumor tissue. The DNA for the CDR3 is TGTGCCAGCAGCCGCTTATCGAGCGGGAGATTCCACGAGCAGTACTTC. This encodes CASSRLSSGRFHEQYF.